The T cell receptor beta chain described here comes from a study of T-cell reconstitution after alpha-beta-depleted transplantation in children. Unique molecular identifiers were incorporated into the prepared TCRbeta library. MiXCR was run by TCRdb on the PCR reads, yielding one entry per CDR3 protein. The sample lists around 600,000 distinct CDR3 sequences, 16% occurring once. The CDR3 contains 13 residues. Trimming pared 4 bases from V and 5 bases from J, leaving 9 bases between. This clonotype was counted at least ten times. The J gene is TRBJ2-1, the V gene TRBV12-3 or TRBV12-4; no reliable D call. The sample consisted of PBMCs from the stem cell graft donor, taken from the stem cell graft. The origin of this receptor is a human donor who donated a stem cell graft to a child with acute myeloid leukemia. The CDR3 nucleotides read TGTGCCAGCAGTTCGTCCGCTGACAATGAGCAGTTCTTC. Amino acids: CASSSSADNEQFF.